The rows below give T cell receptor beta chains drawn from one sample of a study of T cell changes during pregnancy in multiple sclerosis. Method: immunoSEQ multiplex PCR; TCRdb's copy keeps in-frame clones and lacks some. This table holds fewer than 50,000 clones, 94% found once. The sample in question was CD4+ T cells from peripheral blood mononuclear cells, obtained in the third trimester of pregnancy. The receptors originated from a female donor with multiple sclerosis, enrolled in a pregnancy study. The CDR3 runs from the conserved cysteine through the conserved F or W. A D gene is named only where the DNA matches it firmly.

TRBV7-8	TRBJ2-7	NA	TGTGCCAGCAGCTTATCCCACTTCTACGAGCAGTACTTC	CASSLSHFYEQYF
TRBV7-2	TRBJ2-7	NA	TGTGCCAGCAGCCGAGGGGGTTTTTCCTACGAGCAGTACTTC	CASSRGGFSYEQYF
TRBV6-4	TRBJ1-2	TRBD1	TGTGCCAGCAGGGCGGGACAGGGTGGCGGCTACACCTTC	CASRAGQGGGYTF
TRBV2	TRBJ1-2	NA	TGTGCCAGCAGTGAAGCGAGTCCGGCTAACTATGGCTACACCTTC	CASSEASPANYGYTF
TRBV27	TRBJ2-1	TRBD1	TGTGCCAGCGTCAGGACAGGGGGTTACAATGAGCAGTTCTTC	CASVRTGGYNEQFF
TRBV5-1	TRBJ1-1	NA	TGCGCCAGCAGCTTGGACGGAGCCGTAGAAGCTTTCTTT	CASSLDGAVEAFF
TRBV7-9	TRBJ2-7	NA	TGTGCCAGCAGCGCGGGAAGTTTCACCTACGAGCAGTACTTC	CASSAGSFTYEQYF
TRBV18	TRBJ1-5	NA	TGTGCCAGCTCACCCTCCAGGGTGGAAGCTTTTAGCAATCAGCCCCAGCATTTT	CASSPSRVEAFSNQPQHF
TRBV5-1	TRBJ2-3	TRBD2	TGCGCCAGCAGCGTCTTAGCGGGAGTGGGGACAGATACGCAGTATTTT	CASSVLAGVGTDTQYF
TRBV30	TRBJ1-1	NA	TGTGCCTGGAGTGGGTCAGGTTCGGCTGAAGCTTTCTTT	CAWSGSGSAEAFF
TRBV30	TRBJ1-5	NA	TGTGCCTGGAGTTTGGGGGCGGCTCAGCCCCAGCATTTT	CAWSLGAAQPQHF